These 26 T cell receptor beta chains were all obtained from the same sample, sequenced in a study of CD8+ T cells in alopecia areata. Extracted RNA was reverse transcribed, and the resulting cDNA served as sequencing template. Sequenced by immunoSEQ multiplex PCR; TCRdb stores in-frame clones only, minus some. The table lists around 19,000 clones, 50% to 60% of them singletons, with under 8.5% in the top ten. The treatment was: oral pan-JAK inhibitor, 5-10 mg twice daily. Obtained from alopecia areata patients were lesional scalp punch biopsies along with peripheral blood. The sequences come from skin, collected at week 4, from a patient treated with tofacitinib. Receptor source: a human donor with alopecia areata.

This chain links TRBV28 with TRBJ1-6; D is unclear. The V end was cut by 6 bases, the J end by 10 bases, with 16 bases between. Germline V gene lookup returns CDR1 MDHEN and CDR2 SYDVKM. The CDR3 loop spans 14 amino acids. CDR3 coding DNA: TGTGCCAGCAGCTCGGTAGGGCCCCACTCACCCCTCCACTTT. This codes for CASSSVGPHSPLHF.

V and J are TRBV9 and TRBJ2-5; D gene ambiguous. The end of the DNA is better explained by TRBJ2-7, so the J call may be wrong. The CDR3 length is 14 residues. Germline V gene sequence: CDR1 SGDLS, CDR2 YYNGEE. Here the CDR3 reads CASSVSGFGNEQYF. As DNA, the CDR3 is TGTGCCAGCAGCGTATCCGGGTTTGGCAACGAGCAGTACTTC.

The chain recombines TRBV4-1 with TRBJ2-1; D is perhaps TRBD2 (5 bases). The CDR3 extends over 14 amino acids. Deletions cut 2 bases from V and 7 bases from J, with 12 bases between. CDR1 is MGHRA, CDR2 YSYEKL, per germline. The CDR3 is CASSQQNWENEQFF. The CDR3 nucleotides are TGCGCCAGCAGCCAACAAAACTGGGAGAATGAGCAGTTCTTC.

The chain joins TRBV11-2 to TRBJ2-7, with 11 bases matching TRBD1. The CDR3 loop spans 17 amino acids. J lost 3 bases, V lost 5 bases, and 12 bases had no gene match. Per germline, CDR1 SGHAT and CDR2 FQNNGV. The CDR3 protein is CASSRTTTGTGGYEQYF. The CDR3 nucleotides read TGTGCCAGCAGCCGAACCACAACCGGGACAGGGGGCTACGAGCAGTACTTC.

J is TRBJ2-7 and V is TRBV27, with D possibly called TRBD1 or TRBD2 (5 bases each). Germline lookup yields CDR1 MNHEY and CDR2 SMNVEV (reference sequence). This CDR3 region has 16 residues. The ends were cut back, 6 bases at V and 2 bases at J, with 20 bases in the middle. CDR3 in amino acids: CASSIRRDPGAYEQYF. CDR3 nucleotide sequence: TGTGCCAGCAGCATACGTAGGGACCCCGGAGCCTACGAGCAGTACTTC.

The chain recombines TRBV19 with TRBJ2-6; D ambiguous. This CDR3 comprises 15 residues. Trimming removed 4 bases at V and 4 bases at J, with 11 bases between. The V gene's germline CDR1 is LNHDA and CDR2 SQIVND (reference sequence). For the CDR3, the DNA is TGTGCCAGTAGTAAACAAACACCCGGGGCCAACGTCCTGACTTTC. Amino acids: CASSKQTPGANVLTF.

The chain carries TRBV10-3 and TRBJ2-2; tentatively, D is TRBD1 (6 bases). Trimming removed 5 bases from V and 7 bases from J, with 14 bases in between. This CDR3 spans 14 amino acids. Germline V gives CDR1 ENHRY, CDR2 SYGVKD. CDR3 sequence reads: CAISTGRVDGELFF. The DNA of the CDR3 is TGTGCCATCAGTACAGGGCGTGTGGACGGGGAGCTGTTTTTT.

The chain joins TRBV7-9 to TRBJ1-2; maybe TRBD1 (5 bases). Per germline, CDR1 SEHNR and CDR2 FQNEAQ (reference sequence). V lost 5 bases and J lost 1, with 17 bases in between. The CDR3 is 16 amino acids. The CDR3 is CASSPRAGDYNYGYTF. The CDR3 DNA reads TGTGCCAGCAGCCCCCGTGCGGGGGATTATAACTATGGCTACACCTTC.

This clone was seen a handful of times. V and J are TRBV7-9 and TRBJ1-1, with D perhaps matching TRBD1 (5 bases). The CDR3 consists of 18 residues. V dropped 1 base and J dropped 0 bases, with 18 bases sitting between them. CDR1 is SEHNR and CDR2 is FQNEAQ in the germline V gene (reference sequence). CDR3 in amino acids: CASSLGLRIGDLNTEAFF. DNA for the CDR3: TGTGCCAGCAGCTTAGGACTCCGTATAGGGGACTTGAACACTGAAGCTTTCTTT. The full variable domain, its missing parts supplied by reference TRBV7-9 and TRBJ1-1, is DTGVSQNPRHKITKRGQNVTFRCDPISEHNRLYWYRQTLGQGPEFLTYFQNEAQLEKSRLLSDRFSAERPKGSFSTLEIQRTEQGDSAMYLCASSLGLRIGDLNTEAFFGQGTRLTVV.

The chain has TRBV30 and TRBJ2-2, with D perhaps matching TRBD1 or TRBD2 (6 bases each). Germline loops: CDR1 GTSNPN, CDR2 SVGIG (reference sequence). The CDR3 is made up of 16 amino acids. V lost 1 base, J lost 4 bases, and 16 bases lay in between. In DNA form, the CDR3 reads TGTGCCTGGAGTGGCGTAGGGGGGTACGGCACCGGGGAGCTGTTTTTT. Protein product: CAWSGVGGYGTGELFF.

The rearrangement uses TRBV5-1 and TRBJ2-1, with unresolved D. V lost 0 bases and J lost 10, with 8 bases in between. Germline assignment: CDR1 SGHRS and CDR2 YFSETQ. The CDR3 extends over 12 amino acids. The CDR3 DNA is TGCGCCAGCAGCTTGGTGGTTTCCGAGCAGTTCTTC. Amino acids: CASSLVVSEQFF.

The chain is built from TRBV6-4 and TRBJ2-1, with TRBD2 matching over 12 bases. In germline, CDR1 is MRHNA, CDR2 SNTAGT. CDR3 size: 19 residues. J gave up 7 bases and V 0 bases, and 13 bases lay outside the gene matches. CDR3 coding DNA: TGTGCCAGCAGTGACTCGCATGGGGCTAGCGGGAGGGCCGCGAATGAGCAGTTCTTC. It encodes CASSDSHGASGRAANEQFF.

The V call is TRBV2, the J call TRBJ1-1; 8 positions agree with TRBD1. The CDR3 spans 12 residues. J gave up 4 bases and V 11 bases, and 6 bases lay outside the gene matches. CDR1 and CDR2 from the germline V gene are SNHLY and FYNNEI. DNA of the CDR3: TGTGCCGCAGGGGGCCGGATCACTGAAGCTTTCTTT. Translation: CAAGGRITEAFF.

This clone was found a few times. The chain carries TRBV5-6 and TRBJ2-2; 8 bases fit TRBD1. CDR1 is SGHDT, CDR2 YYEEEE, per germline. The CDR3 has 17 residues. V was clipped by 4 bases and J by 2 bases; unmatched bases: 10. The chain's CDR3 is CASSAQGALRNTGELFF. The CDR3 coding sequence is TGTGCCAGCAGCGCTCAGGGGGCGCTTCGAAACACCGGGGAGCTGTTTTTT.

This chain connects TRBV4-2 to TRBJ2-1; 14 bases agree with TRBD2. CDR1 is LGHNA and CDR2 is YNFKEQ in the germline V gene. The V segment lost 3 bases and the J segment 4 bases; nucleotides outside the gene matches: 2. The length of the CDR3 is 16 residues. CDR3 nucleotides: TGTGCCAGCAGCCAGGGACTAGCGGGGGAATACAATGAGCAGTTCTTC. Protein: CASSQGLAGEYNEQFF.

This chain links TRBV27 with TRBJ1-1, with unresolved D. This CDR3 comprises 15 residues. The germline V gene encodes CDR1 MNHEY and CDR2 SMNVEV (reference sequence). Deletions cut 2 bases from V and 4 bases from J, with 14 bases between. CDR3 amino acids: CASSLRPFLGTEAFF. CDR3 nucleotides: TGTGCCAGCAGTTTACGCCCTTTCTTAGGCACTGAAGCTTTCTTT.

This clone was detected once. CDR3 sequence: CASSHGIGGETQYF. CDR3 DNA: TGTGCCAGCTCACACGGGATCGGAGGTGAGACCCAGTACTTC. V usage is TRBV18 and J usage is TRBJ2-5; tentative D call: TRBD2 (5 bases). V shed 4 bases and J shed 5 bases, with 14 bases lying between them. Per the germline V gene, CDR1 is KGHSH and CDR2 is LQKENI. The CDR3 is 14 residues long.

Comment on this clone: Since the CDR3 does not end with the conserved phenylalanine or tryptophan, this likely comes from a read error. V usage is TRBV2 and J usage is TRBJ1-1; D is unresolved. The CDR3 is 13 amino acids. The V gene's germline CDR1 is SNHLY and CDR2 FYNNEI. V shed 4 bases and J shed 0 bases, with 6 bases lying between them. The CDR3 sequence is CASSVKMNTEAFL. CDR3 sequence (DNA): TGTGCCAGCAGTGTTAAGATGAACACTGAAGCTTTCCTT.

Here the CDR3 reads CASSSVTSGAFF. The CDR3 region has the DNA TGTGCCAGCAGCTCCGTTACATCGGGAGCTTTCTTT. This chain links TRBV13 with TRBJ1-1, with D unresolved. Germline lookup yields CDR1 PRHDT and CDR2 FYEKMQ (reference sequence). Between the trimmed V and J ends, which lost 4 bases and 10 bases, there was a span of 13 bases. The CDR3 extends over 12 amino acids.

The chain carries TRBV14 and TRBJ1-1; 7 bases agree with TRBD1. Germline lookup yields CDR1 SGHDN and CDR2 FVKESK. V was pared by 1 base and J by 11 bases, with 10 bases of the junction left unmatched. The CDR3 has 14 amino acids. CDR3 DNA: TGTGCCAGCAGCCAAGTCAGCGTACAGGGGTCGGCTTTCTTT. It specifies CASSQVSVQGSAFF. Together with reference TRBV14 and TRBJ1-1, the CDR3 gives the full variable domain: EAGVTQFPSHSVIEKGQTVTLRCDPISGHDNLYWYRRVMGKEIKFLLHFVKESKQDESGMPNNRFLAERTGGTYSTLKVQPAELEDSGVYFCASSQVSVQGSAFFGQGTRLTVV.

The gene calls are TRBV7-6 and TRBJ1-6, with D maybe TRBD1 (6 bases). The CDR3 sequence is 16 residues long. V dropped 5 bases and J dropped 6 bases, with 17 bases sitting between them. The germline CDR1 and CDR2 sequences are SGHVS and FNYEAQ. The CDR3 region has the DNA TGTGCCAGCAGCCGGACAGCCCCGGGAAGTAATTCACCCCTCCACTTT. Translation: CASSRTAPGSNSPLHF. Together with reference TRBV7-6 and TRBJ1-6, the CDR3 gives the full variable domain: GAGVSQSPRYKVTKRGQDVALRCDPISGHVSLYWYRQALGQGPEFLTYFNYEAQQDKSGLPNDRFSAERPEGSISTLTIQRTEQRDSAMYRCASSRTAPGSNSPLHFGNGTRLTVT.

This clone was detected once. In the same sample, other DNA sequences code for this CDR3. The chain is built from TRBV7-2 and TRBJ1-2, with D uncertain. CDR1 and CDR2 (germline): SGHTA, FQGNSA. The V end was cut by 5 bases, the J end by 4 bases, with 8 bases between. The CDR3 has 12 amino acids. The CDR3 reads CASSADSYGYTF. CDR3 in DNA: TGTGCCAGCAGCGCAGATTCCTATGGCTACACCTTC.

The chain carries TRBV4-2 and TRBJ2-3; D call uncertain. The CDR3 has 15 amino acids. Germline V gene lookup returns CDR1 LGHNA and CDR2 YNFKEQ. V gave up 0 bases and J gave up 1 base, with 8 bases separating them. CDR3 sequence reads: CASSQDDSGTDTQYF. CDR3 sequence (DNA): TGTGCCAGCAGCCAAGATGACTCCGGCACAGATACGCAGTATTTT.

This clone was seen only a few times. V gene TRBV6-1 combines with J gene TRBJ2-7; a weak D match, TRBD1 (6 bases). Trimming stripped 5 bases from V and 0 bases from J, with 11 bases between. The CDR3 runs to 14 residues. Germline assignment: CDR1 MNHNS and CDR2 SASEGT. CDR3 amino acids: CASSPDSVSYEQYF. The CDR3 DNA reads as TGTGCCAGCAGTCCGGACAGCGTCTCCTACGAGCAGTACTTC.

The rearrangement links TRBV13 to TRBJ2-7; D may correspond to TRBD1 or TRBD2 (5 bases each). Germline lookup yields CDR1 PRHDT and CDR2 FYEKMQ (reference sequence). The V end was cut by 3 bases, the J end by 2 bases, with 20 bases between. This CDR3 has 17 residues. This chain's CDR3 is CASSFSFGTKRTYEQYF. The CDR3 DNA sequence: TGTGCCAGCAGCTTTTCATTCGGGACCAAACGAACCTACGAGCAGTACTTC.

This chain joins TRBV19 and TRBJ1-6; 9 bases map to TRBD1. The trim removed 9 bases at V and 7 bases at J, leaving 4 bases unmatched. The length of the CDR3 is 13 residues. Germline values: CDR1 LNHDA, CDR2 SQIVND (reference sequence). The CDR3 nucleotides read TGTGCCAGCCGGGACAGGGAGAATTCACCCCTCCACTTT. It is translated as CASRDRENSPLHF.